A single sample gave rise to the 25 T cell receptor beta chains below, sequenced in a study of T cells in Graves' hyperthyroidism and ophthalmopathy (dated by TCRdb to the late 2010s). The library was prepared using multiplex PCR. Data came from an Illumina HiSeq 2000. TCR beta CDR3 regions were amplified from RNA transcripts. A first-round RT-PCR of the TCR CDR3 used the HTBI primer set with the Qiagen OneStep RT-PCR kit. In TCRdb, the public reads were trimmed at Q25 with fastp and aligned with MiXCR, with productive beta chains retained. Each entry is one CDR3 protein sequence, shown with its most common DNA and genes. This sample has about 37,000 distinct CDR3 sequences in its table, and roughly 50% of those were observed once. The ten largest clones capture roughly 15% of the sample. The sample was blood. These receptor sequences come from a man aged 40-50 years with Graves' ophthalmopathy.

This clonotype was seen many times. The chain recombines TRBV19 with TRBJ1-5, with D hard to call. Trimming cost V 5 bases and J 0 bases, with 11 bases left between them. From germline, CDR1 is LNHDA and CDR2 SQIVND (reference sequence). There are 15 residues in the CDR3. Here the CDR3 DNA reads TGTGCCAGTAGTCCTCAGCCTTATAGCAATCAGCCCCAGCATTTT. This gives the protein CASSPQPYSNQPQHF. Combining the CDR3 with reference TRBV19 and TRBJ1-5 gives the whole variable domain DGGITQSPKYLFRKEGQNVTLSCEQNLNHDAMYWYRQDPGQGLRLIYYSQIVNDFQKGDIAEGYSVSREKKESFPLTVTSAQKNPTAFYLCASSPQPYSNQPQHFGDGTRLSIL.

The chain combines TRBV12-3 or TRBV12-4 with TRBJ2-2; D is perhaps TRBD1 (6 bases). This CDR3 comprises 13 residues. Between the trimmed V and J ends, which lost 4 bases and 9 bases, there was a span of 12 bases. The CDR3 protein is CASSSNRERELFF. CDR3 nucleotide sequence: TGTGCCAGCAGTTCAAACAGGGAACGGGAGCTGTTTTTT.

This clonotype was detected ten times or more. CDR3 protein: CATSNPSGTGLTGELFF. The DNA for the CDR3 is TGTGCCACCAGCAATCCCAGCGGGACAGGGCTCACCGGGGAGCTGTTTTTT. This sequence joins TRBV15 and TRBJ2-2; 9 nucleotides line up with TRBD1. Germline V CDR1 and CDR2: LNHNV, YYDKDF (reference sequence). The V gene end was trimmed by 4 bases and the J gene end by 4 bases; junction bases not matched to a gene: 10. This CDR3 region has 17 residues.

This clonotype has a count of ten or more. V is TRBV9 and J is TRBJ2-7, with TRBD2 as a possible D gene (6 bases). CDR3 length equals 15 residues. V lost 3 bases, J lost 5 bases, and 18 bases lay in between. Per the germline V gene, CDR1 is SGDLS and CDR2 is YYNGEE. The CDR3 sequence is CASSATGDTIDEQYF. The CDR3 DNA follows: TGTGCCAGCAGCGCAACGGGGGATACGATTGACGAGCAGTACTTC.

This clonotype was observed many times. The rearrangement links TRBV6-5 to TRBJ2-5; TRBD2 agrees at 8 bases. The CDR3 is made up of 14 amino acids. The germline V gene has CDR1 MNHEY and CDR2 SVGAGI. Unmatched junction bases numbered 8, after V lost 7 bases and J lost 4 bases. The CDR3 loop reads CASKIAGPRETQYF. DNA of the CDR3: TGTGCCAGCAAGATAGCGGGGCCCCGAGAGACCCAGTACTTC.

This clonotype was seen at least ten times. The rearrangement uses TRBV7-9 and TRBJ1-1, with D tentatively TRBD1 (6 bases). This CDR3 has 16 amino acids. The germline CDR1 and CDR2 sequences are SEHNR and FQNEAQ (reference sequence). V was clipped by 5 bases and J by 5 bases, with 21 bases between them. The CDR3, as DNA: TGTGCCAGCAGCATAGGTGGTGGGGGGCAGGGTACTGAAGCTTTCTTT. It specifies CASSIGGGGQGTEAFF.

This sequence joins TRBV7-9 and TRBJ1-6; D is unresolved. With 0 bases removed from V and 8 bases from J, the gap between germline ends came to 5 bases. CDR3 length equals 13 residues. Germline V gene lookup returns CDR1 SEHNR and CDR2 FQNEAQ (reference sequence). The DNA of the CDR3 is TGTGCCAGCAGCTTAGCTCGCGATTCACCCCTCCACTTT. It translates to CASSLARDSPLHF.

J is TRBJ2-7 and V is TRBV9; 7 nucleotides match TRBD1. The CDR3 runs to 16 residues. The junction had 13 bases not matched to a gene; V was cut back by 3 bases and J by 4 bases. CDR1 is SGDLS and CDR2 is YYNGEE in the germline V gene. The CDR3 protein is CASSAGTEGVKYEQYF. CDR3 coding DNA: TGTGCCAGCAGCGCAGGGACAGAAGGGGTTAAGTACGAGCAGTACTTC.

V is TRBV19 and J is TRBJ1-2; 7 nucleotides align to TRBD1. The CDR3 extends over 13 amino acids. V lost 3 bases, J lost 8 bases, and 6 bases stayed unmatched. CDR1 and CDR2 from the germline V gene are LNHDA and SQIVND (reference sequence). The CDR3, as DNA: TGTGCCAGTAGTATCGGGGACAGCTCCGGCTACACCTTC. Its protein is CASSIGDSSGYTF.

This sequence joins TRBV20-1 and TRBJ2-7, with D hard to call. The CDR3 spans 15 residues. Per germline, CDR1 DFQATT and CDR2 SNEGSKA (reference sequence). V gave up 0 bases and J gave up 4 bases, with 16 bases separating them. CDR3 in DNA: TGCAGTGCTAGAGATGTCACAGCCCAGAGGTACGAGCAGTACTTC. Protein: CSARDVTAQRYEQYF.

This clonotype was detected ten times or more. The J gene is TRBJ2-4, the V gene TRBV19; 10 bases are shared with TRBD1. There are 13 residues in the CDR3. Trimming at V came to 5 bases and at J to 8 bases, leaving 3 bases not matched to a gene. Germline V CDR1 and CDR2: LNHDA, SQIVND (reference sequence). CDR3 bases: TGTGCCAGTAGTTATGGGACAGGGGACATTCAGTACTTC. It translates to CASSYGTGDIQYF. The full variable domain, in which reference TRBV19 and TRBJ2-4 provide the parts outside the CDR3, is DGGITQSPKYLFRKEGQNVTLSCEQNLNHDAMYWYRQDPGQGLRLIYYSQIVNDFQKGDIAEGYSVSREKKESFPLTVTSAQKNPTAFYLCASSYGTGDIQYFGAGTRLSVL.

This clonotype was observed many times. The rearrangement links TRBV20-1 to TRBJ2-5; D gene uncertain. Germline V gene sequence: CDR1 DFQATT, CDR2 SNEGSKA (reference sequence). The CDR3 has 11 residues. As DNA, the CDR3 is TGCAGCGCCCAGAGCCAAGAGACCCAGTACTTC. Amino acids: CSAQSQETQYF.

With respect to this clonotype: It is likely a read error, because the conserved phenylalanine at the end of the CDR3 is missing. The V and J genes are TRBV9 and TRBJ2-2, with D possibly being TRBD2 (5 bases). The CDR3 is 14 amino acids. Trimming took off 4 bases at V and 4 bases at J, with 11 bases between the two ends. Germline loops: CDR1 SGDLS, CDR2 YYNGEE. CDR3 loop: CASSPSLSTGELFL. In DNA, the CDR3 is TGTGCCAGCAGCCCTAGCTTAAGCACCGGGGAGCTGTTTCTT.

The chain uses TRBV20-1 and TRBJ2-2; D is unclear. Germline CDR1 is DFQATT and CDR2 is SNEGSKA (reference sequence). The CDR3 loop spans 10 amino acids. Trimming took 2 bases from V and 13 from J, leaving 8 bases between them. CDR3: CSARWWRLFF. The CDR3 DNA reads as TGCAGTGCTAGATGGTGGAGGCTGTTTTTT.

The table lists this clonotype with many counts. The chain carries TRBV5-1 and TRBJ2-1; D call uncertain. The CDR3 extends over 16 amino acids. Trimming shortened V by 1 base and J by 0 bases, and 11 bases separated the two germline ends. Germline V gene data show CDR1 as SGHRS and CDR2 as YFSETQ. In DNA, the CDR3 is TGCGCCAGCAGCTTGAGGACCCCGAGCTCCTACAATGAGCAGTTCTTC. Its protein product is CASSLRTPSSYNEQFF.

Worth noting for this clonotype: Without the conserved terminal phenylalanine or tryptophan, this CDR3 likely stems from a read error. J is TRBJ2-1 and V is TRBV19; 8 nucleotides align to TRBD1. Germline CDR1 is LNHDA and CDR2 is SQIVND (reference sequence). The CDR3 covers 13 residues. CDR3 residues: CASGIEQGDQQFL. The CDR3 region has the DNA TGTGCCAGTGGTATAGAACAGGGGGATCAGCAGTTCCTC.

The rearrangement joins TRBV11-2 to TRBJ2-7; the D gene could be TRBD1 or TRBD2 (5 bases each). The germline V gene encodes CDR1 SGHAT and CDR2 FQNNGV. This CDR3 is built from 17 residues. Trimming took 6 bases from V and 6 from J, leaving 27 bases between them. In DNA, the CDR3 is TGTGCCAGCAGGGCCGGCCGGGGCGGAGGTGTTGGAGGCGAGCAGTACTTC. Translation gives CASRAGRGGGVGGEQYF. Full variable domain (rest looked up from reference TRBV11-2 and TRBJ2-7): EAGVAQSPRYKIIEKRQSVAFWCNPISGHATLYWYQQILGQGPKLLIQFQNNGVVDDSQLPKDRFSAERLKGVDSTLKIQPAKLEDSAVYLCASRAGRGGGVGGEQYFGPGTRLTVT.

In its sample, this clonotype was seen many times. The genes are TRBV12-3 or TRBV12-4 and TRBJ1-1; the match to TRBD1 covers 10 bases. There are 16 residues in the CDR3. With V trimmed by 6 bases and J by 0 bases, 7 bases remained unmatched. The CDR3: CASRTGGWGMNTEAFF. The CDR3 DNA follows: TGTGCCAGCAGGACAGGGGGCTGGGGAATGAACACTGAAGCTTTCTTT.

The DNA for the CDR3 is TGCAGCGTTGAAACTGGGACAGAATATGGCTACACCTTC. Amino acids: CSVETGTEYGYTF. The rearrangement uses TRBV29-1 and TRBJ1-2; 7 bases are a match to TRBD1. Germline CDR1 and CDR2: SQVTM and ANQGSEA. CDR3 length: 13 amino acids. The junction had 5 bases not matched to a gene; V was cut back by 2 bases and J by 5 bases.

V is TRBV7-9 and J is TRBJ1-4, with TRBD1 identical over 10 bases. Germline trimming cut 8 bases from V and 12 bases from J; bases unmatched to any gene: 12. Germline lookup yields CDR1 SEHNR and CDR2 FQNEAQ (reference sequence). The CDR3 is 14 amino acids. Here the CDR3 DNA reads TGTGCCAGCTCTGGACAGGGGGGTACCAGGGAACTGTTTTTT. This gives the protein CASSGQGGTRELFF.

The V and J genes are TRBV7-9 and TRBJ1-2, with TRBD1 matching 7 bases. CDR3 size: 13 residues. Germline V CDR1 and CDR2: SEHNR, FQNEAQ (reference sequence). J gave up 8 bases and V 6 bases, and 9 bases lay outside the gene matches. The CDR3 nucleotides are TGTGCCAGCAGTACAGGGGACAGCTCCGGCTACACCTTC. Amino acid sequence: CASSTGDSSGYTF.

The V call is TRBV12-3 or TRBV12-4, the J call TRBJ2-5, with D possibly being TRBD1 (5 bases). CDR3 size: 10 residues. V dropped 7 bases and J dropped 9 bases, with 9 bases sitting between them. This CDR3 is CASTLQAQYF. CDR3 nucleotides: TGTGCCAGCACCCTACAGGCCCAGTACTTC.

The genes are TRBV5-1 and TRBJ2-5; 7 bases agree with TRBD1. CDR1 and CDR2 from the germline V gene are SGHRS and YFSETQ. V was pared by 2 bases and J by 4 bases, with 2 bases of the junction left unmatched. This CDR3 region has 13 residues. The CDR3 sequence is CASSLQGIETQYF. The CDR3 bases are TGCGCCAGCAGCTTACAGGGGATAGAGACCCAGTACTTC.

This clonotype was detected many times. J is TRBJ1-1 and V is TRBV5-1, with D perhaps TRBD1 (5 bases). V was trimmed by 0 bases and J by 4 bases, leaving 10 bases between them. The length of the CDR3 is 14 residues. CDR1 and CDR2 from the germline V gene are SGHRS and YFSETQ. The CDR3 spells CASSLESQGTEAFF. The CDR3 bases are TGCGCCAGCAGCTTGGAGTCCCAGGGCACTGAAGCTTTCTTT.

This clonotype was seen at least ten times. The V and J genes are TRBV6-1 and TRBJ1-4; a weak D match, TRBD1 (6 bases). Germline values: CDR1 MNHNS, CDR2 SASEGT. The CDR3 runs 17 residues. The V gene lost 6 bases and the J gene lost 2 bases, with 19 bases spanning the gap. For the CDR3, the DNA is TGTGCCAGCAGGGACCCCGTGGGGGGGGCGACTAATGAAAAACTGTTTTTT. Encoded protein: CASRDPVGGATNEKLFF.